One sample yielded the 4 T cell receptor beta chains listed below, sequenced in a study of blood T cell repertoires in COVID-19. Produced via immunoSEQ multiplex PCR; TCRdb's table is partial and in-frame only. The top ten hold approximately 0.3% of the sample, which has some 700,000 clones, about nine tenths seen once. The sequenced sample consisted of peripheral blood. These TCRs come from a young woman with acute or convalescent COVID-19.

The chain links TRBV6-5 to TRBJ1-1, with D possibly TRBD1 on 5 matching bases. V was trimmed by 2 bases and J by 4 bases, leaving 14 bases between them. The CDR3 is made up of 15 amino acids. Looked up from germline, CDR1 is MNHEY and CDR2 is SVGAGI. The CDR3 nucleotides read TGTGCCAGCAGTTACAGGGCAGCTACAGGCACTGAAGCTTTCTTT. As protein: CASSYRAATGTEAFF.

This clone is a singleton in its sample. The CDR3 DNA sequence: TGTGCCAGCAGCACTGGGACAGGCACGGGAACCGGGGAGCTGTTTTTT. It codes for CASSTGTGTGTGELFF. The rearrangement joins TRBV7-2 to TRBJ2-2, with 8 bases aligning to TRBD1. J was trimmed by 5 bases and V by 5 bases; bases with no gene match: 10. Per the germline V gene, CDR1 is SGHTA and CDR2 is FQGNSA. The CDR3 loop spans 16 amino acids.

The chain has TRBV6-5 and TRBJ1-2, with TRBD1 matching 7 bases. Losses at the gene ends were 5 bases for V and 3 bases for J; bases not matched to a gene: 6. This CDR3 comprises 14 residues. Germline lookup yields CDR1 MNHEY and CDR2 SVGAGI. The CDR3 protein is CASSRTGTDYGYTF. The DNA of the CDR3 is TGTGCCAGCAGTCGAACCGGGACAGACTATGGCTACACCTTC.

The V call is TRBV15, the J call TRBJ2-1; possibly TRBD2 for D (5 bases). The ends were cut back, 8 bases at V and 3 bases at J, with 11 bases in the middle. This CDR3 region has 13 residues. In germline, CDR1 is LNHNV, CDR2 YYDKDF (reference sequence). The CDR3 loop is CATAGLRYNEQFF. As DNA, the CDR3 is TGTGCCACCGCAGGACTCCGCTACAATGAGCAGTTCTTC.